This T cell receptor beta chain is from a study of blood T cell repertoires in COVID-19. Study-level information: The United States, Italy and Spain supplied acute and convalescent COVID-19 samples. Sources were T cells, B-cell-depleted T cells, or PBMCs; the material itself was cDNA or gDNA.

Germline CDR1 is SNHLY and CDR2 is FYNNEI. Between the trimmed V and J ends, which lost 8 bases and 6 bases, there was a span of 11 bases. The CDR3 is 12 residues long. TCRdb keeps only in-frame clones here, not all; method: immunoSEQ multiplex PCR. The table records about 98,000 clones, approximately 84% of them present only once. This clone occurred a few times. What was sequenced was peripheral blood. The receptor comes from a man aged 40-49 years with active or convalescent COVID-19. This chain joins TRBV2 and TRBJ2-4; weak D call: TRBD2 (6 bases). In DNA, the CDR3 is TGTGCCAGCCAGATTAGCGGAAACATTCAGTACTTC. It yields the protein CASQISGNIQYF.